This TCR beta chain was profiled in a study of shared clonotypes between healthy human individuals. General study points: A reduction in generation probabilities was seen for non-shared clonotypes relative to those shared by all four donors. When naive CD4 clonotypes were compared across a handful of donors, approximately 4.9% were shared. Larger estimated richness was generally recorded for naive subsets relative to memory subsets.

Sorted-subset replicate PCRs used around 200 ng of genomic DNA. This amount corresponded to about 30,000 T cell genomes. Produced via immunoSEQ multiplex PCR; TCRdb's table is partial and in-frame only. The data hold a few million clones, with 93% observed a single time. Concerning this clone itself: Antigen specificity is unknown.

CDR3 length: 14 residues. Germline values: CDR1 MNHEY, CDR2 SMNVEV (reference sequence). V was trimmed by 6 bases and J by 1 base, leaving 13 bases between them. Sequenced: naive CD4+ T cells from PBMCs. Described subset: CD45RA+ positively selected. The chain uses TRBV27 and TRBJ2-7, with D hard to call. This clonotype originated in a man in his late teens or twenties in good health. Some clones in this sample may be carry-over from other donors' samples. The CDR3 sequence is CASSYYMGSYEQYF. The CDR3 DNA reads TGTGCCAGCAGCTACTACATGGGGTCCTACGAGCAGTACTTC.